This entry lists 30 T cell receptor beta chains sequenced from one sample in a study of CXCR3-negative and CXCR3-positive naive CD8 T cells. The study, taken as a whole, reports: Compared with CXCR3-negative naive cells, CXCR3-positive naive cells showed more hydrophobic TRB CDR3s.

The antigens these receptors bind are not known. Via 5' RACE with UMI labels, TRB cDNA libraries were prepared. Reprocessing the 5' RACE reads, TCRdb reports a single entry for every CDR3 protein and omits DNA. In total, the table holds 140,000 to 150,000 distinct CDR3 sequences. Sample: naive CXCR3+ CD8+ T cells from blood. Described subset: CD45RO-CCR7+CD27+CD95- naive CD8+ T cells expressing CXCR3 (TNR3+). The receptors stem from a human donor in good health. Some clones in this sample may be carry-over from other donors' samples.

This sequence joins TRBV6-5 and TRBJ1-2; the D call of TRBD1 rests on TCRdb alone, since no DNA is present to check it. Germline CDR1 MNHEY, CDR2 SVGAGI. The CDR3 has 14 residues. CDR3 sequence: CASTQQGAGNGYTF.

The J gene is TRBJ2-3, the V gene TRBV15; TCRdb reports TRBD1, a call that lacks DNA to check it against. Per germline, CDR1 LNHNV and CDR2 YYDKDF (reference sequence). The length of the CDR3 is 15 residues. CDR3 protein: CATSSGIGGADTQYF.

This sequence joins TRBV23-1 and TRBJ2-7; absent DNA, TCRdb's TRBD1 call cannot be checked. TRBV23-1 is flagged as an ORF with uncertain function. This CDR3 has 15 amino acids. The CDR3 here is CASSQVTGNRNEQYF.

The chain combines TRBV4-2 with TRBJ2-7; checking the TCRdb D call of TRBD2 is not possible without DNA. Germline V gives CDR1 LGHNA, CDR2 YNFKEQ. The length of the CDR3 is 16 residues. The CDR3 loop reads CASSQAIAEISYEQYF.

The chain recombines TRBV27 with TRBJ2-1; TCRdb's D call of TRBD1 is untestable without DNA. The V gene's germline CDR1 is MNHEY and CDR2 SMNVEV (reference sequence). The length of the CDR3 is 16 residues. CDR3 sequence reads: CASSLLRPSGYNEQFF.

This chain links TRBV6-2 or TRBV6-3 with TRBJ2-1; TCRdb's D call of TRBD1 is untestable without DNA. CDR1 MNHEY and CDR2 SVGEGT come from the germline V gene. The CDR3 length is 17 residues. CDR3 loop: CASSTRLGAGEEDEQFF.

The J gene is TRBJ1-2, the V gene TRBV30; absent DNA, TCRdb's TRBD1 call cannot be checked. This CDR3 is built from 11 residues. Per the germline V gene, CDR1 is GTSNPN and CDR2 is SVGIG (reference sequence). The CDR3 sequence is CAWHGGDGYTF.

The V call is TRBV29-1, the J call TRBJ1-2; TCRdb names TRBD1, which stays unverified in the absence of DNA. Germline CDR1 and CDR2: SQVTM and ANQGSEA. CDR3 size: 13 residues. The CDR3 reads CSVDRGGSVGYTF.

The chain links TRBV12-3 or TRBV12-4 to TRBJ2-7. The CDR3 runs to 14 residues. The CDR3 here is CASSLDHSTYEQYF.

The CDR3 region is CASSRPYRDDGYTF. V usage is TRBV12-3 or TRBV12-4 and J usage is TRBJ1-2; the D call of TRBD1 rests on TCRdb alone, since no DNA is present to check it. This CDR3 has 14 residues.

The chain links TRBV30 to TRBJ2-7; TCRdb gives TRBD2 as the D gene, but with no DNA this cannot be confirmed. There are 14 residues in the CDR3. From germline, CDR1 is GTSNPN and CDR2 SVGIG (reference sequence). The CDR3 region is CAWSLRVGIYEQYF.

This chain joins TRBV29-1 and TRBJ2-5; TCRdb picks TRBD1, but there is no DNA to check that call. Germline CDR1 reads SQVTM; CDR2 reads ANQGSEA. The CDR3 consists of 11 residues. CDR3 sequence reads: CSVQGSETQYF.

This sequence joins TRBV9 and TRBJ1-5; the TRBD1 assignment by TCRdb is unverifiable without DNA. The CDR3 has 14 amino acids. CDR1 and CDR2 from the germline V gene are SGDLS and YYNGEE. The CDR3 region is CASSARGAGQPQHF.

The J gene is TRBJ2-3, the V gene TRBV5-1; TCRdb's D gene call, TRBD1, goes unchecked for lack of DNA. CDR1 is SGHRS and CDR2 is YFSETQ in the germline V gene. CDR3 length: 16 amino acids. CDR3 in amino acids: CASSTGAAGSTDTQYF.

The rearrangement joins TRBV2 to TRBJ1-4. The germline V gene encodes CDR1 SNHLY and CDR2 FYNNEI. This CDR3 has 14 amino acids. The chain's CDR3 is CASRVPGANEKLFF.

The chain is built from TRBV2 and TRBJ1-1; without DNA, the TCRdb call of TRBD1 cannot be checked. CDR1 and CDR2 (germline): SNHLY, FYNNEI. CDR3 length: 13 amino acids. The CDR3 is CASRPGTAPEAFF.

This chain uses TRBV6-5 with TRBJ1-3. CDR3 length equals 16 residues. CDR1 MNHEY and CDR2 SVGAGI come from the germline V gene. The CDR3 sequence is CASSYSATVSGNTIYF.

The rearrangement joins TRBV20-1 to TRBJ2-1; TCRdb proposes TRBD1, but this gene call is untestable without DNA. The CDR3 has 15 amino acids. Germline CDR1 is DFQATT and CDR2 is SNEGSKA (reference sequence). CDR3 sequence: CSAIELGGHYNEQFF.

The genes are TRBV29-1 and TRBJ2-1; TCRdb's assignment of TRBD2 cannot be checked, as there is no DNA. Germline V gives CDR1 SQVTM, CDR2 ANQGSEA. The CDR3 extends over 13 amino acids. CDR3 in amino acids: CSADQTGGHEQFF.

V gene TRBV14 combines with J gene TRBJ2-7. Germline V gene sequence: CDR1 SGHDN, CDR2 FVKESK. This CDR3 comprises 12 residues. CDR3 amino acids: CASSRSSYEQYF.

V gene TRBV4-1 combines with J gene TRBJ2-3; without DNA, the TCRdb call of TRBD2 cannot be checked. Per the germline V gene, CDR1 is MGHRA and CDR2 is YSYEKL. The CDR3 loop spans 17 amino acids. CDR3 amino acids: CASSQEVGRAITDTQYF.

This chain links TRBV7-9 with TRBJ2-5; TCRdb reports TRBD2, a call that lacks DNA to check it against. Germline lookup yields CDR1 SEHNR and CDR2 FQNEAQ (reference sequence). This CDR3 comprises 15 residues. The CDR3: CASSLLTSGQETQYF.

The chain has TRBV21-1 and TRBJ1-5; TCRdb names TRBD1, which stays unverified in the absence of DNA. TRBV21-1 is listed as a pseudogene. CDR3 length: 14 residues. The CDR3 protein is CASSTLQGDQPQHF.

The chain carries TRBV7-9 and TRBJ2-2; TCRdb's D call, TRBD2, is unchecked because there is no DNA. The germline CDR1 and CDR2 sequences are SEHNR and FQNEAQ (reference sequence). There are 17 residues in the CDR3. This CDR3 is CASSSSGGESNTGELFF. The full variable domain, completed using reference TRBV7-9 and TRBJ2-2, is DTGVSQNPRHKITKRGQNVTFRCDPISEHNRLYWYRQTLGQGPEFLTYFQNEAQLEKSRLLSDRFSAERPKGSFSTLEIQRTEQGDSAMYLCASSSSGGESNTGELFFGEGSRLTVL.

This chain joins TRBV7-9 and TRBJ2-7; with no DNA, the TCRdb D assignment of TRBD2 cannot be verified. The length of the CDR3 is 12 residues. The germline gives CDR1 SEHNR, CDR2 FQNEAQ (reference sequence). CDR3 residues: CASSFKGDEQYF.

The rearrangement joins TRBV20-1 to TRBJ2-1. The CDR3 consists of 15 residues. Germline V gene sequence: CDR1 DFQATT, CDR2 SNEGSKA (reference sequence). Here the CDR3 reads CSARSTDSAYNEQFF.

The V call is TRBV15, the J call TRBJ1-1; TCRdb's D call, TRBD1, is unchecked because there is no DNA. The CDR3 runs to 14 residues. The germline V gene encodes CDR1 LNHNV and CDR2 YYDKDF (reference sequence). The CDR3 region is CATSLAGAGTEAFF.

The chain recombines TRBV25-1 with TRBJ1-1. Germline-derived CDR1 and CDR2 are MGHDK and SYGVNS. CDR3 length equals 11 residues. CDR3 amino acids: CASSGGPEAFF.

The V gene is TRBV9, the J gene TRBJ2-7; TCRdb's assignment of TRBD1 cannot be checked, as there is no DNA. Germline CDR1 reads SGDLS; CDR2 reads YYNGEE. This CDR3 spans 15 amino acids. The CDR3 sequence is CASSGTGDPNAEQYF.

V is TRBV20-1 and J is TRBJ2-3; TCRdb designates TRBD2, a call that cannot be tested without DNA. Germline V gene sequence: CDR1 DFQATT, CDR2 SNEGSKA (reference sequence). The CDR3 extends over 16 amino acids. CDR3 region: CSARDRASGRIDTQYF.